This T cell receptor beta chain was obtained from a study of T cells expressing NK-cell markers. TCRdb re-called the 5' RACE reads; every CDR3 protein appears as one record, without DNA. In all, the sample yields fewer than 550,000 distinct CDR3 sequences. Germline CDR1 reads ENHRY; CDR2 reads SYGVKD. CDR3 length: 15 residues. As regards this clonotype: No antigen is known for it.

Study-level results: In a handful of donors, dominant clonotypes made up about 25-60.1% of CD3+CD56-NKG2C+ cells.

The source is a woman aged 45-65 years in good health. The chain has TRBV10-3 and TRBJ1-3; TCRdb names TRBD1, which stays unverified in the absence of DNA. Sequenced: blood T cells: a sorted CD56 or NKG2C T cell subset, CD4+ or CD8+ T cells, or bulk PBMC T cells (not recorded which). The CDR3 reads CAISPDGSERNTIYF.